One sample yielded the 29 T cell receptor beta chains listed below, sequenced in a study of blood T cell repertoires in COVID-19 (dated by TCRdb to 2018 to 2021). The method was the immunoSEQ multiplex PCR assay. TCRdb took this table from immuneACCESS and kept in-frame rearrangements with V and J called. Such tables lack part of the clones; where checked against another copy, unresolved V genes explain under half of the gap, and the rest is unexplained. For this sample there are some 260,000 clones; approximately 88% appear just once. More than 8.5% of the sample belongs to the ten largest clones. Material: peripheral blood. The receptor source for this set is a woman between 70 and 85 years old with COVID-19, enrolled during active disease.

The V gene is TRBV4-1, the J gene TRBJ2-7; 8 positions agree with TRBD1. V shed 1 base and J 2 bases; nucleotides not matched to a gene: 19. CDR3 length: 20 residues. Germline V gives CDR1 MGHRA, CDR2 YSYEKL. The DNA for the CDR3 is TGCGCCAGCAGCCAAGGATATGGGGGCAGGGGGCCTACGAAGACCTACGAGCAGTACTTC. It specifies CASSQGYGGRGPTKTYEQYF.

This chain links TRBV19 with TRBJ1-5; possible D gene TRBD1, 5 bases. V lost 7 bases and J lost 0, with 13 bases in between. Looked up from germline, CDR1 is LNHDA and CDR2 is SQIVND (reference sequence). The CDR3 extends over 15 amino acids. The CDR3 DNA reads as TGTGCCAGTATTCCGGGGGGGGGTAGCAATCAGCCCCAGCATTTT. This encodes CASIPGGGSNQPQHF.

J is TRBJ2-2 and V is TRBV2; a weak D match, TRBD2 (5 bases). The CDR3 runs 16 residues. V was cut by 2 bases and J by 2 bases, with 12 bases left in between. The germline gives CDR1 SNHLY, CDR2 FYNNEI. The CDR3 DNA reads as TGTGCCAGCAGTGAATGGAGGTTGGAAAACACCGGGGAGCTGTTTTTT. Translating it yields CASSEWRLENTGELFF.

This sequence joins TRBV11-3 and TRBJ2-1; D is unclear. Germline-derived CDR1 and CDR2 are SGHNT and YENEEA. The CDR3 totals 13 residues. The V end lost 1 base, the J end lost 5 bases, and 6 bases lay between the germline ends. DNA of the CDR3: TGTGCCAGCAGCTTAGGGGCGAACAATGAGCAGTTCTTC. Translated: CASSLGANNEQFF.

This clone was detected once. This rearrangement joins TRBV19 to TRBJ2-5, with 9 nucleotides matching TRBD1. The CDR3 has 15 residues. Trimming at V came to 5 bases and at J to 1 base, leaving 5 bases not matched to a gene. In germline, CDR1 is LNHDA, CDR2 SQIVND (reference sequence). The CDR3 sequence is CASSFPTGGQETQYF. The CDR3 nucleotides read TGTGCCAGTAGTTTCCCGACAGGGGGCCAAGAGACCCAGTACTTC.

The CDR3 region has the DNA TGTGCCTGGAGTCGGGAGACCCAGTACTTC. This gives the protein CAWSRETQYF. The J gene is TRBJ2-5, the V gene TRBV30; D is uncertain. The CDR3 has 10 amino acids. The V gene lost 2 bases and the J gene lost 5 bases, with 3 bases spanning the gap. CDR1 is GTSNPN, CDR2 SVGIG, per germline (reference sequence).

This chain connects TRBV24-1 to TRBJ1-5; 7 bases are a match to TRBD1. The germline gives CDR1 KGHDR, CDR2 SFDVKD. V was clipped by 3 bases and J by 0 bases; unmatched bases: 4. The CDR3 loop spans 16 amino acids. The CDR3 region is CATSDRYRGSNQPQHF. CDR3 nucleotide sequence: TGTGCCACCAGTGATCGCTACAGGGGTAGCAATCAGCCCCAGCATTTT.

The chain uses TRBV7-9 and TRBJ2-5; 12 nucleotides match TRBD2. This CDR3 has 16 amino acids. From germline, CDR1 is SEHNR and CDR2 FQNEAQ (reference sequence). V shed 2 bases and J 5 bases; nucleotides not matched to a gene: 6. The CDR3 DNA reads as TGTGCCAGCAGCTTACTAGCGGGAGGGCCAAGGGAGACCCAGTACTTC. The encoded protein is CASSLLAGGPRETQYF.

J is TRBJ1-2 and V is TRBV7-9; D may be TRBD1 (6 bases). Germline CDR1 and CDR2: SEHNR and FQNEAQ (reference sequence). The V end was cut by 6 bases, the J end by 6 bases, with 14 bases between. The CDR3 has 13 amino acids. The CDR3 protein is CASRRDTTNGYTF. CDR3 in DNA: TGTGCCAGCAGAAGGGACACAACTAATGGCTACACCTTC.

The J gene is TRBJ1-4, the V gene TRBV6-6; 9 nucleotides agree with TRBD1. V trimming: 6 bases; J trimming: 5 bases; junction bases outside the gene matches: 7. The CDR3 runs 15 residues. Germline V gene data show CDR1 as MNHNY and CDR2 as SVGAGI (reference sequence). This CDR3 reads CASRYTGGGNEKLFF. The CDR3 DNA reads TGTGCCAGCAGATACACAGGGGGCGGGAATGAAAAACTGTTTTTT.

The chain joins TRBV6-4 to TRBJ1-5, with D tentatively TRBD1 (5 bases). Trimming left V 4 bases short and J 6 bases short, with 10 bases between. This CDR3 has 13 amino acids. Germline CDR1 is MRHNA and CDR2 is SNTAGT. The CDR3 spells CASSGAGPQPQHF. DNA for the CDR3: TGTGCCAGCAGTGGGGCAGGGCCTCAGCCCCAGCATTTT.

The chain is built from TRBV7-2 and TRBJ1-4; possible D gene TRBD1, 5 bases. Germline lookup yields CDR1 SGHTA and CDR2 FQGNSA. Trimming took 1 base from V and 4 from J, leaving 10 bases between them. The CDR3 spans 15 residues. CDR3 nucleotide sequence: TGTGCCAGCAGCTTAGGGGGCCAGGGTAATGAAAAACTGTTTTTT. Translating gives CASSLGGQGNEKLFF.

V gene TRBV30 combines with J gene TRBJ2-5; 7 nucleotides line up with TRBD1. This CDR3 has 14 residues. Germline lookup yields CDR1 GTSNPN and CDR2 SVGIG (reference sequence). Trimming cost V 3 bases and J 0 bases; bases outside gene matches: 4. This chain's CDR3 is CAWRGTAYQETQYF. The CDR3 nucleotides are TGTGCCTGGAGAGGGACAGCGTACCAAGAGACCCAGTACTTC.

This CDR3 is CSASQPGVGGYTF. Here the CDR3 DNA reads TGCAGTGCTAGTCAGCCAGGGGTGGGTGGCTACACCTTC. The V gene is TRBV20-1, the J gene TRBJ1-2, with a weak D call TRBD1 (6 bases). CDR1 is DFQATT and CDR2 is SNEGSKA in the germline V gene (reference sequence). V was pared by 3 bases and J by 7 bases, with 15 bases between. CDR3 length: 13 residues.

The gene calls are TRBV30 and TRBJ2-1; 7 bases fit TRBD1. The CDR3 runs to 13 residues. CDR1 and CDR2 from the germline V gene are GTSNPN and SVGIG (reference sequence). The V gene end was trimmed by 6 bases and the J gene end by 4 bases; junction bases not matched to a gene: 6. Here the CDR3 DNA reads TGTGCCTGTGCGACAGGGAGATACAATGAGCAGTTCTTC. Translated: CACATGRYNEQFF.

This clone was detected once. This rearrangement joins TRBV6-2 or TRBV6-3 to TRBJ2-2; D assignment may be TRBD1 or TRBD2 (6 bases each). The CDR3 length is 14 residues. Germline V lookup: CDR1 MNHEY, CDR2 SVGEGT. Trimming took 7 bases from V and 4 from J, leaving 13 bases between them. The DNA of the CDR3 is TGTGCCAGCAACCCGGGGGCGGGCACCGGGGAGCTGTTTTTT. Translating gives CASNPGAGTGELFF.

The CDR3: CASITRGTNYGYTF. The CDR3 DNA follows: TGTGCCAGCATTACCAGGGGGACTAACTATGGCTACACCTTC. The chain carries TRBV6-5 and TRBJ1-2, with 7 bases that match TRBD1. The CDR3 extends over 14 amino acids. Trimming took 7 bases from V and 0 from J; bases not matched to a gene: 5. Germline values: CDR1 MNHEY, CDR2 SVGAGI.

The chain uses TRBV11-3 and TRBJ2-3; the D gene is possibly TRBD2 (7 bases). V lost 5 bases and J 5 bases, leaving 17 bases between the germline ends. Germline values: CDR1 SGHNT, CDR2 YENEEA. The CDR3 has 15 residues. For the CDR3, the DNA is TGTGCCAGCAGCCCCGTCCGGGGGGCTTTAGATACGCAGTATTTT. Translating it yields CASSPVRGALDTQYF.

This rearrangement joins TRBV11-2 to TRBJ2-5, with TRBD2 matching 10 bases. Per the germline V gene, CDR1 is SGHAT and CDR2 is FQNNGV. Unmatched junction bases numbered 12, after V lost 6 bases and J lost 2 bases. The CDR3 consists of 17 residues. CDR3 DNA sequence: TGTGCCAGCAGTCGTCGAGCGGGAGGGCCGGGTCAAGAGACCCAGTACTTC. Its translation: CASSRRAGGPGQETQYF. Based on the CDR3 plus reference TRBV11-2 and TRBJ2-5, the full variable domain is EAGVAQSPRYKIIEKRQSVAFWCNPISGHATLYWYQQILGQGPKLLIQFQNNGVVDDSQLPKDRFSAERLKGVDSTLKIQPAKLEDSAVYLCASSRRAGGPGQETQYFGPGTRLLVL.

This rearrangement joins TRBV2 to TRBJ2-2; maybe TRBD1 (5 bases). Trimming cost V 1 base and J 5 bases, with 20 bases left between them. Germline loops: CDR1 SNHLY, CDR2 FYNNEI. The CDR3 runs to 18 residues. CDR3 sequence reads: CASSEEIVGQGWTGELFF. In DNA, the CDR3 is TGTGCCAGCAGTGAAGAAATTGTGGGTCAGGGCTGGACCGGGGAGCTGTTTTTT.

The chain employs TRBV10-3 and TRBJ2-6; D might be TRBD1 (6 bases). CDR1 is ENHRY, CDR2 SYGVKD, per germline. V lost 10 bases, J lost 4 bases, and 17 bases lay in between. The CDR3 consists of 15 residues. CDR3 sequence (DNA): TGTGCCACCATGGAGGACAGTACAGGGGCCAACGTCCTGACTTTC. This encodes CATMEDSTGANVLTF.

J is TRBJ1-2 and V is TRBV24-1; 11 positions agree with TRBD1. The ends lost 6 bases at V and 7 bases at J; junction bases unmatched: 3. The CDR3 contains 13 residues. Germline assignment: CDR1 KGHDR and CDR2 SFDVKD. In DNA form, the CDR3 reads TGTGCCACCAGTCAGGACAGGGGGCTTGGCTACACCTTC. This encodes CATSQDRGLGYTF.

The rearrangement links TRBV14 to TRBJ1-1, with D maybe TRBD1 (5 bases). Per the germline V gene, CDR1 is SGHDN and CDR2 is FVKESK. The CDR3 has 13 amino acids. V lost 4 bases, J lost 5 bases, and 11 bases lay in between. The CDR3 region has the DNA TGTGCCAGCAGCCCCAGGGTCGGGACTGAAGCTTTCTTT. Amino acids: CASSPRVGTEAFF.

This clone is a singleton in its sample. The chain carries TRBV6-5 and TRBJ2-7; 7 nucleotides match TRBD1. With V trimmed by 0 bases and J by 4 bases, 6 bases remained unmatched. The CDR3 runs to 15 residues. Germline CDR1 MNHEY, CDR2 SVGAGI. CDR3 nucleotides: TGTGCCAGCAGTTACTCAAGACAGGGTGGGTACGAGCAGTACTTC. It encodes CASSYSRQGGYEQYF.

This chain joins TRBV28 and TRBJ1-2, with D perhaps TRBD1 (6 bases). V lost 2 bases to trimming and J lost 4 bases, with 14 bases between them. CDR3 length: 15 amino acids. The germline CDR1 and CDR2 sequences are MDHEN and SYDVKM. The CDR3 DNA reads as TGTGCCAGCAGTTTAGAAGTAGGCAGGGGCTATGGCTACACCTTC. Amino acids: CASSLEVGRGYGYTF.

The chain recombines TRBV14 with TRBJ2-2; maybe TRBD2 (5 bases). Germline V CDR1 and CDR2: SGHDN, FVKESK. The V end lost 2 bases, the J end lost 5 bases, and 12 bases lay between the germline ends. This CDR3 is 15 amino acids long. The CDR3 DNA sequence: TGTGCCAGCAGCCAAAATCTAGCAACTACCGGGGAGCTGTTTTTT. Protein sequence: CASSQNLATTGELFF.

CDR3 nucleotide sequence: TGTGCCACCAGTGATCTTGTAGAGGAGACCCAGTACTTC. As protein: CATSDLVEETQYF. V is TRBV24-1 and J is TRBJ2-5; D is uncertain. Trimming removed 3 bases at V and 5 bases at J, with 9 bases between. Per the germline V gene, CDR1 is KGHDR and CDR2 is SFDVKD. This CDR3 contains 13 residues.

V and J are TRBV7-2 and TRBJ2-5; 8 nucleotides align to TRBD2. Germline V gives CDR1 SGHTA, CDR2 FQGNSA. Germline trimming cut 3 bases from V and 3 bases from J; bases unmatched to any gene: 6. This CDR3 region has 15 residues. The CDR3 is CASSFGRDYKETQYF. The CDR3 DNA reads as TGTGCCAGCAGCTTCGGGAGGGATTATAAAGAGACCCAGTACTTC.

The chain employs TRBV12-2 and TRBJ2-3; TRBD1 reflects the table's D call only, with no check against the DNA. TRBV12-2 is given as a pseudogene. This CDR3 is built from 14 residues. Here the CDR3 reads CASRPGASTDTQYF. DNA of the CDR3: TGTGCAAGTCGCCCAGGGGCTAGCACAGATACGCAGTATTTT.